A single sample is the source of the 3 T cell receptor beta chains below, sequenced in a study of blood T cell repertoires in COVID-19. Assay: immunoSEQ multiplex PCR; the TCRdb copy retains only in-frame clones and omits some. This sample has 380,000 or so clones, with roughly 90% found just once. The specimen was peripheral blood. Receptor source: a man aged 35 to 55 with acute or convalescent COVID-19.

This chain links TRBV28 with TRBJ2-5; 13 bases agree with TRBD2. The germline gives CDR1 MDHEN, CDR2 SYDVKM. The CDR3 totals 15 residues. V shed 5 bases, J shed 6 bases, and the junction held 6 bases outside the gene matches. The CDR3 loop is CASSRLAGGRQTQYF. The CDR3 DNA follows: TGTGCCAGCAGTAGACTAGCGGGGGGCAGGCAGACCCAGTACTTC.

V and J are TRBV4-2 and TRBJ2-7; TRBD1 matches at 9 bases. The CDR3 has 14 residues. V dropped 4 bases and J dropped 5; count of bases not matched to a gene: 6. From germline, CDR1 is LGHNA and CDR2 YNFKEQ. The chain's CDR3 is CASSPGDRVNEQYF. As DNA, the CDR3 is TGTGCCAGCAGCCCAGGGGACAGGGTAAACGAGCAGTACTTC.

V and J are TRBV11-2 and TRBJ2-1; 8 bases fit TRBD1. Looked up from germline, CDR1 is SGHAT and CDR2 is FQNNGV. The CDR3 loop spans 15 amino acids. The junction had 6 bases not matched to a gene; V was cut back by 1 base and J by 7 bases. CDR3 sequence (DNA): TGTGCCAGCAGCTTAGGCCGACAGGGGCCAAATGAGCAGTTCTTC. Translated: CASSLGRQGPNEQFF.